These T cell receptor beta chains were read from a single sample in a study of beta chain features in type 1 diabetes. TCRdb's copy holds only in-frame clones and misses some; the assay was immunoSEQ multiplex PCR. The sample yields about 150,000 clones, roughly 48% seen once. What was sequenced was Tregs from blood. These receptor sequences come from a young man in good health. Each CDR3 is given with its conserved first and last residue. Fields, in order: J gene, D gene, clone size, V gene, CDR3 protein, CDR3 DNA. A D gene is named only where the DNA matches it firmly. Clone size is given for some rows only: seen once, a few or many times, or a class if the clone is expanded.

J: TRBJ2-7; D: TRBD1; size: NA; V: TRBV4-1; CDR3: CASSQGDRHYEQYF; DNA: TGCGCCAGCAGCCAAGGGGACAGGCACTACGAGCAGTACTTC
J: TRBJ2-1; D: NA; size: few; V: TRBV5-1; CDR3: CASSLGRRDAGNEQFF; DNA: TGCGCCAGCAGCTTGGGCCGGCGGGATGCAGGCAATGAGCAGTTCTTC
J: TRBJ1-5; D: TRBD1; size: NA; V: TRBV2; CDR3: CASSRDRGPQHF; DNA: TGTGCCAGCAGTCGGGACAGGGGGCCCCAGCATTTT
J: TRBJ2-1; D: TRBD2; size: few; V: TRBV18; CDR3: CASSPPVGRGEQFF; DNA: TGTGCCAGCTCACCACCGGTAGGGAGGGGTGAGCAGTTCTTC
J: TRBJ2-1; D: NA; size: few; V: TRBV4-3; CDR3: CASSQDVGSSYNEQFF; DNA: TGCGCCAGCAGCCAAGATGTCGGGAGCTCCTACAATGAGCAGTTCTTC
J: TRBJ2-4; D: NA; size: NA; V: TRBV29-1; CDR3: CSVGGQRAKNIQYF; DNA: TGCAGCGTGGGGGGACAGCGAGCCAAAAACATTCAGTACTTC
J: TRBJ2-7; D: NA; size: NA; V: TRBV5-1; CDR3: CASSLNSYEQYF; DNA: TGCGCCAGCAGCTTGAACAGCTACGAGCAGTACTTC
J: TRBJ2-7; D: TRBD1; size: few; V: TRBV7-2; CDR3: CASSRDRGGYEQYF; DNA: TGTGCCAGCAGCAGGGACAGGGGTGGGTACGAGCAGTACTTC
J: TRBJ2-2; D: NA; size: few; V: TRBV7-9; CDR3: CASSQVAGELFF; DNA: TGTGCCAGCAGCCAGGTCGCCGGGGAGCTGTTTTTT
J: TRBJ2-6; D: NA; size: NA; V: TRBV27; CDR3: CASSLSVLSSGANVLTF; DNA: TGTGCCAGCAGTTTAAGCGTCCTGAGCTCTGGGGCCAACGTCCTGACTTTC
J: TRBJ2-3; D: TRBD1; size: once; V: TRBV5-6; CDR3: CASSLGTGGLDTQYF; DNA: TGTGCCAGCAGCTTGGGGACAGGGGGGTTAGATACGCAGTATTTT
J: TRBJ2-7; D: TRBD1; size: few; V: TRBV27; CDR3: CASSSRTGGVYEQYF; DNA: TGTGCCAGCAGTTCTCGGACAGGGGGCGTCTACGAGCAGTACTTC
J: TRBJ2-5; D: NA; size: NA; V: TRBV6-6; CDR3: CASRAAGLLQETQYF; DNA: TGTGCCAGCAGGGCCGCGGGACTCCTCCAAGAGACCCAGTACTTC
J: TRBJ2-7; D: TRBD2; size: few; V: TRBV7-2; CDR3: CASSLGVGLRNEQYF; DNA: TGTGCCAGCAGCTTAGGCGTGGGACTACGGAACGAGCAGTACTTC
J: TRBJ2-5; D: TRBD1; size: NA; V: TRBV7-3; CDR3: CASSLQGAGETQYF; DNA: TGTGCCAGCAGCTTGCAGGGGGCTGGCGAGACCCAGTACTTC
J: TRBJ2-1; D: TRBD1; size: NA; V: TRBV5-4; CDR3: CASSLMLDRSSYNEQFF; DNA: TGTGCCAGCAGTCTGATGTTGGACAGGAGCTCCTACAATGAGCAGTTCTTC
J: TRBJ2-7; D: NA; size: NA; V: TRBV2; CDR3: CASSLGQRYGEQYF; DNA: TGTGCCAGCAGTCTCGGTCAGAGGTATGGCGAGCAGTACTTC
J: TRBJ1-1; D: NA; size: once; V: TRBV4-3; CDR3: CASSQSGGRADTEAFF; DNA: TGCGCCAGCAGCCAATCTGGTGGGAGGGCCGACACTGAAGCTTTCTTT
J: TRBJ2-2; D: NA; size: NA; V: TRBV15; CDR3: CATSRGTGWELFF; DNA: TGTGCCACCAGCAGAGGAACAGGGTGGGAGCTGTTTTTT
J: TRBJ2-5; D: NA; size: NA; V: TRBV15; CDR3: CATSNGGGRYQETQYF; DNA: TGTGCCACCAGCAATGGGGGCGGGAGATACCAAGAGACCCAGTACTTC
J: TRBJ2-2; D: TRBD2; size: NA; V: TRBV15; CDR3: CATSGSGSRSGELFF; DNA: TGTGCCACCAGCGGTAGCGGGAGTCGGTCCGGGGAGCTGTTTTTT
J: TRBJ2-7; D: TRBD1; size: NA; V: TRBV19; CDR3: CASSPRTGRSEQYF; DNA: TGTGCCAGTAGTCCCCGGACAGGGCGCTCAGAGCAGTACTTC
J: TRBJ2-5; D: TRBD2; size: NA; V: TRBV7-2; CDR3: CASSLASGRGVGETQYF; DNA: TGTGCCAGCAGCTTAGCTAGCGGGAGGGGGGTTGGAGAGACCCAGTACTTC
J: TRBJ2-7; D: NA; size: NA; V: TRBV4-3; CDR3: CASSQDLGAYEQYF; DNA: TGCGCCAGCAGCCAAGATTTAGGGGCCTACGAGCAGTACTTC
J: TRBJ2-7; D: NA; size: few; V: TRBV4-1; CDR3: CASSQSAHYEQYF; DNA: TGCGCCAGCAGCCAATCCGCACACTACGAGCAGTACTTC
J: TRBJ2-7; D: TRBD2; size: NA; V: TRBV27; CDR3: CASSLQRLALSSYEQYF; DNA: TGTGCCAGCAGTCTCCAACGACTAGCGCTGAGCTCCTACGAGCAGTACTTC